These 14 T cell receptor beta chains were all obtained from the same sample, sequenced in a study of blood T cell repertoires in COVID-19. Profiling relied on immunoSEQ multiplex PCR, and the TCRdb table lists in-frame clones only, not all of them. The sample has some 250,000 clones, about 89% seen once. The sample consisted of PBMCs or T cells enriched from blood (not recorded which). The origin of the receptors is a human donor in a cohort exposed to, infected with or recovered from COVID-19 (not recorded which). The donor label of this sample is uncertain.

The chain is built from TRBV27 and TRBJ1-6; the D is unclear. Trimming removed 5 bases from V and 0 bases from J, with 17 bases in between. Germline-derived CDR1 and CDR2 are MNHEY and SMNVEV (reference sequence). This CDR3 has 18 residues. CDR3 nucleotide sequence: TGTGCCAGCAGTACGTTGGCGGGTGGGAGCTCCTATAATTCACCCCTCCACTTT. It specifies CASSTLAGGSSYNSPLHF.

The chain joins TRBV19 to TRBJ2-2; 9 bases agree with TRBD2. The CDR3 contains 17 residues. Germline CDR1 and CDR2: LNHDA and SQIVND (reference sequence). V shed 6 bases, J shed 9 bases, and the junction held 17 bases outside the gene matches. The CDR3 DNA reads as TGTGCCAGTAGCCGCTTGCGGGGGGGCAAATTTAACCGGGAGCTGTTTTTT. The encoded protein is CASSRLRGGKFNRELFF.

This clone was counted between two and nine times. This sequence joins TRBV2 and TRBJ1-1, with D perhaps TRBD1 (6 bases). This CDR3 region has 13 residues. V lost 11 bases to trimming and J lost 2 bases, with 15 bases between them. The germline V gene encodes CDR1 SNHLY and CDR2 FYNNEI. CDR3 DNA: TGTGCCGCCTCCCATGGGGGCAACACTGAAGCTTTCTTT. This sequence encodes CAASHGGNTEAFF.

This sequence joins TRBV4-2 and TRBJ2-1; D is perhaps TRBD2 (5 bases). This CDR3 spans 16 amino acids. The germline V and J ends were trimmed by 0 bases and 0 bases, with 9 bases remaining between them. Germline assignment: CDR1 LGHNA and CDR2 YNFKEQ. The CDR3 DNA reads TGTGCCAGCAGCCAAGATCGGGGTAGCTCCTACAATGAGCAGTTCTTC. As protein: CASSQDRGSSYNEQFF.

The sample holds a few counts of this clone. This chain uses TRBV9 with TRBJ2-2; weak D call: TRBD1 (5 bases). Germline loops: CDR1 SGDLS, CDR2 YYNGEE. V was shortened by 3 bases and J by 2 bases, with 11 bases between the two germline ends. The CDR3 totals 15 residues. Here the CDR3 reads CASSDQGLNTGELFF. Written as DNA, the CDR3 is TGTGCCAGCAGCGATCAGGGTCTCAACACCGGGGAGCTGTTTTTT.

Turning to this clone: Other DNA sequences from this sample encode an identical CDR3 as well. In DNA, the CDR3 is TGTGCCAGCAGTTCCCGTGGGACAGGGCCATACGAGCAGTACTTC. Amino acid sequence: CASSSRGTGPYEQYF. The chain has TRBV27 and TRBJ2-7, with 9 bases lining up with TRBD1. V dropped 4 bases and J dropped 4; count of bases not matched to a gene: 8. Germline lookup yields CDR1 MNHEY and CDR2 SMNVEV (reference sequence). CDR3 size: 15 residues.

The chain combines TRBV28 with TRBJ1-1; the D gene is possibly TRBD1 (5 bases). In germline, CDR1 is MDHEN, CDR2 SYDVKM. The CDR3 loop spans 13 amino acids. Trimming stripped 4 bases from V and 3 bases from J, with 9 bases between. For the CDR3, the DNA is TGTGCCAGCAGTTCACAGGCGGACACTGAAGCTTTCTTT. It specifies CASSSQADTEAFF. Variable domain in full (rest from reference TRBV28 and TRBJ1-1): DVKVTQSSRYLVKRTGEKVFLECVQDMDHENMFWYRQDPGLGLRLIYFSYDVKMKEKGDIPEGYSVSREKKERFSLILESASTNQTSMYLCASSSQADTEAFFGQGTRLTVV.

The chain carries TRBV19 and TRBJ2-7; possible D gene TRBD1, 5 bases. Germline assignment: CDR1 LNHDA and CDR2 SQIVND (reference sequence). The CDR3 is made up of 13 amino acids. Trimming left V 3 bases short and J 3 bases short, with 9 bases between. CDR3 amino acids: CASSIPGFYEQYF. Here the CDR3 DNA reads TGTGCCAGTAGTATCCCAGGGTTCTACGAGCAGTACTTC.

The chain carries TRBV7-9 and TRBJ2-1; 9 bases align to TRBD1. The ends lost 4 bases at V and 5 bases at J; junction bases unmatched: 6. Germline-derived CDR1 and CDR2 are SEHNR and FQNEAQ (reference sequence). The CDR3 is made up of 15 amino acids. Here the CDR3 DNA reads TGTGCCAGCAGCTGGGGACAGGGAAGGAACAATGAGCAGTTCTTC. It is translated as CASSWGQGRNNEQFF. The full variable domain, with the rest looked up from reference TRBV7-9 and TRBJ2-1, is DTGVSQNPRHKITKRGQNVTFRCDPISEHNRLYWYRQTLGQGPEFLTYFQNEAQLEKSRLLSDRFSAERPKGSFSTLEIQRTEQGDSAMYLCASSWGQGRNNEQFFGPGTRLTVL.

This clone was seen once. V and J are TRBV11-2 and TRBJ2-1; 7 bases align to TRBD2. The germline CDR1 and CDR2 sequences are SGHAT and FQNNGV. The CDR3 is 14 residues long. J lost 4 bases, V lost 1 base, and 1 base had no gene match. CDR3 coding DNA: TGTGCCAGCAGCTTAGCCGGGGGGTACAATGAGCAGTTCTTC. It encodes CASSLAGGYNEQFF. Supplemented by reference TRBV11-2 and TRBJ2-1, the full variable domain reads EAGVAQSPRYKIIEKRQSVAFWCNPISGHATLYWYQQILGQGPKLLIQFQNNGVVDDSQLPKDRFSAERLKGVDSTLKIQPAKLEDSAVYLCASSLAGGYNEQFFGPGTRLTVL.

The chain combines TRBV24-1 with TRBJ1-4; tentative D call: TRBD1 (5 bases). Between the trimmed V and J ends, which lost 8 bases and 5 bases, there was a span of 11 bases. Germline CDR1 is KGHDR and CDR2 is SFDVKD. The CDR3 has 13 amino acids. CDR3 DNA: TGTGCCACCACCAGGGATAAGAATGAAAAACTGTTTTTT. Its protein is CATTRDKNEKLFF.

The CDR3 spells CAWSPTGSYGYTF. CDR3 coding DNA: TGTGCCTGGAGCCCAACGGGAAGTTATGGCTACACCTTC. The gene calls are TRBV30 and TRBJ1-2; D is uncertain. Germline-derived CDR1 and CDR2 are GTSNPN and SVGIG (reference sequence). CDR3 size: 13 residues. With 3 bases removed from V and 5 bases from J, the gap between germline ends came to 13 bases.

This chain joins TRBV19 and TRBJ1-6; 8 nucleotides line up with TRBD1. CDR3 size: 14 residues. Germline CDR1 is LNHDA and CDR2 is SQIVND (reference sequence). With 4 bases clipped from V and 7 bases from J, the junction kept 3 bases outside the gene matches. The CDR3 DNA reads TGTGCCAGTAGTACTGGGACAGGCAATTCACCCCTCCACTTT. Encoded protein: CASSTGTGNSPLHF. Full variable domain (outside the CDR3, taken from reference TRBV19 and TRBJ1-6): DGGITQSPKYLFRKEGQNVTLSCEQNLNHDAMYWYRQDPGQGLRLIYYSQIVNDFQKGDIAEGYSVSREKKESFPLTVTSAQKNPTAFYLCASSTGTGNSPLHFGNGTRLTVT.

The chain employs TRBV19 and TRBJ2-7, with D hard to call. Germline V CDR1 and CDR2: LNHDA, SQIVND (reference sequence). V was cut by 5 bases and J by 3 bases, with 14 bases left in between. The CDR3 runs to 14 residues. CDR3 DNA sequence: TGTGCCAGTAGTGATACACAGCCTTACTACGAGCAGTACTTC. Translating it yields CASSDTQPYYEQYF.